The clone carrying this TCR beta chain occurred many times. Its antigen is undetermined. Barcoded TCR alpha and TCR beta cDNA libraries with UMIs came from 5'RACE using constant-segment primers. TCRdb redid the calling of the 5' RACE reads with MiXCR, one entry per CDR3 protein. The profile shows roughly 280,000 distinct CDR3 sequences, roughly 17% of them singletons. These data are taken from a study of T-cell memory formation after mild COVID-19. Across the whole study: In these data, TCR clusters were largely donor specific. Points from the study as a whole: Clones that contracted from day 15 to 85 had balanced CD4/CD8; later expanders were CD4+ biased. CD8+ contracting clones occupied EMRA, while CD4+ ones occupied mainly CM and EM.

The CDR3 sequence is 17 residues long. The V gene end was trimmed by 0 bases and the J gene end by 1 base; junction bases not matched to a gene: 8. Germline CDR1 is SGHRS and CDR2 is YFSETQ. The chain combines TRBV5-1 with TRBJ2-5, with TRBD1 matching over 8 bases. The TCR originated in a man younger than 35 who had mild COVID-19 (a few samples of this study predate the infection). Cell type and time point are not known. Sequencing input: PBMCs or a T cell subset sorted from them (not recorded which). This chain's CDR3 is CASSLASRTGIQETQYF. CDR3 DNA: TGCGCCAGCAGCTTGGCCTCCCGGACAGGGATCCAAGAGACCCAGTACTTC.